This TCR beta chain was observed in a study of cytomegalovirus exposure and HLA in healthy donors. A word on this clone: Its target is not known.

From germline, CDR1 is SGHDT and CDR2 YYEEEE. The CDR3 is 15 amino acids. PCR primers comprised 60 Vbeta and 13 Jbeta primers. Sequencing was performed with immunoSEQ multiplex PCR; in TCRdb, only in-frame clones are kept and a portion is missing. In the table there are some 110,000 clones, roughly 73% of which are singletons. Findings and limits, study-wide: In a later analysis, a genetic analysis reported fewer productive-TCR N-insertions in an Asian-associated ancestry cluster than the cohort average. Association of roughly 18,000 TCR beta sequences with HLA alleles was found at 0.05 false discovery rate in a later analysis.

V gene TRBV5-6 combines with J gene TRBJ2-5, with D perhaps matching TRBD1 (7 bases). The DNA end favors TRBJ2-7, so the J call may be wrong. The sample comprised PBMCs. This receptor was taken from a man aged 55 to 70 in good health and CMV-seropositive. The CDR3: CASSLLAGQIYEQYF. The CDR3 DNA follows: TGTGCCAGCAGCTTGCTTGCGGGACAGATATACGAGCAGTACTTC.